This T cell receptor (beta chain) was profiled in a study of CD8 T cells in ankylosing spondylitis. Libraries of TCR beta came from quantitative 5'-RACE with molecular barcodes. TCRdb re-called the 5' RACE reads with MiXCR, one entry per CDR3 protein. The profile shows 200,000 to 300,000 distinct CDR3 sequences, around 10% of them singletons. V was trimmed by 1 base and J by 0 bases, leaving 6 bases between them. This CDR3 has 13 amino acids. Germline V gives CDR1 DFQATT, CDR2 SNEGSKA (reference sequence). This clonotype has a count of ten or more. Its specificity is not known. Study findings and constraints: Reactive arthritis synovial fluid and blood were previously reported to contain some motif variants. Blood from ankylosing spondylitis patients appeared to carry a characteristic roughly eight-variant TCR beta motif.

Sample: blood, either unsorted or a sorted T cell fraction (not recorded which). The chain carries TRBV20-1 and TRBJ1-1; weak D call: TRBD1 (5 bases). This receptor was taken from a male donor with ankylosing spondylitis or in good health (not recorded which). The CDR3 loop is CSARGQLNTEAFF. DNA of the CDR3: TGCAGTGCTAGAGGACAGTTGAACACTGAAGCTTTCTTT.